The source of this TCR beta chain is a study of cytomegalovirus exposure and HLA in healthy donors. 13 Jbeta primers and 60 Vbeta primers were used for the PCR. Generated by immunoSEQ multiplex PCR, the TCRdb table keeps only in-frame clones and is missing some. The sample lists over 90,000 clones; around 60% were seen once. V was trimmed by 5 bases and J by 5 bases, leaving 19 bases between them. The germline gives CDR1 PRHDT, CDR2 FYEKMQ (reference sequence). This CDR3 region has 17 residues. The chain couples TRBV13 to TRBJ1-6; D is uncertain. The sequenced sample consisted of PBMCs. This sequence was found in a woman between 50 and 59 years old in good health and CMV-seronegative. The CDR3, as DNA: TGTGCCAGCAGCCTTAGGAACCGGGGTGGAAATAATTCACCCCTCCACTTT. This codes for CASSLRNRGGNNSPLHF.